This TCR beta chain came from a study of cytomegalovirus exposure and HLA in healthy donors (dated by TCRdb to 2017 to 2019). Some background on the complete study: An earlier analysis of about 530 of the donors reported about 260 Gb of sequence data and 95 million to 130 million unique TCR beta sequences obtained from around 190 million T cells. A separate validation cohort of over 95 different subjects was used in addition to the roughly 720-subject first cohort. The study aimed to test whether cataloging public T cell receptors could reveal signatures of past pathogen exposure. Every repertoire in the discovery cohort had been generated on one and the same sequencing platform. The study profiled the T cell repertoires of 666 subjects by immunosequencing and related them to cytomegalovirus serostatus. An early release covering just under 650 HLA-typed donors comprised roughly 300 gigabases of sequencing data and roughly 85 million unique TCR sequences. A later analysis re-analyzed previously published TCR beta repertoires from 600 to 850 donors and added high-resolution HLA genotyping to study TCR occurrence patterns. Rather than drawing on any new phenotypic data, the later analysis identified candidate immune exposures from TCR beta sequences and the way those sequences occurred across donors. To predict cytomegalovirus infection status, the study combined high-throughput TCR immunosequencing, statistical association of individual TCRs with disease status, and machine learning. Both class I and class II loci were covered by HLA typing, at four-digit resolution. On average, over 200,000 unique TCR beta nucleotide sequences were sequenced per donor among a few hundred genotyped donors of the cohort, with roughly a sixth of those sequences being non-productive. A later genetic analysis used genome-wide SNP genotypes for about 60% of the roughly 700 donors, treating that subset as a discovery cohort. About five DR-DQ haplotypes were treated as single units for association and clustering because of strong linkage in the cohort. An earlier analysis of some 500 of the donors applied high-throughput TCR beta sequencing to assess whether each TCR beta V gene segment acted as functional or pseudogenic. Of the approximately 400 genotyped donors, 75% to 85% were placed in the genetic ancestry cluster associated with self-reported Caucasian donors. Donor age, sex, ethnicity and CMV serostatus were compiled alongside the repertoire data. The number of typed donors differed by locus: about 629-640 for A, B, C, DRB1 and DQB1; 500 to 550 for DQA1; fewer than 610 for DPA1; and 400 to 480 for DPB1.

Remarks on this clone: Its antigen target is currently unknown. No base-level quality is on record; no much larger clone is a single base apart.

The library was generated by the immunoSEQ multiplex PCR assay. A mixture of 60 forward primers for TCR Vbeta segments and 13 reverse primers for TCR Jbeta segments was used in the multiplex PCR. The CDR3 region of rearranged TCR beta genes was amplified from genomic DNA with a multiplex PCR assay. Amplified TCR beta libraries were sequenced as 87-base-pair reads on the Illumina HiSeq System. The authors processed their data as follows. A later analysis tallied roughly 78 million unique TCR beta chains across the 650 to 750 repertoires, and roughly 11 million of those chains were shared by two or more donors. Raw reads were error-corrected and collapsed into unique sequences with a nearest-neighbor algorithm that merged closely related sequences to remove PCR and sequencing errors. To assign V, D and J gene segments, CDR3 sequences were aligned to IMGT reference sequences. For a sequence to be retained, at least a six-nucleotide match to both a V gene segment and a J gene segment was required. A rearrangement was called productive if the CDR3 had no stop codons and remained in frame with V and J, and every other rearrangement was called non-productive. Following IMGT convention, CDR3 was defined as the stretch from the second conserved V-encoded cysteine to the conserved J-encoded phenylalanine. In an earlier analysis of more than 550 of the donors, sequences lacking an unambiguous match to a single V gene segment were excluded. An earlier analysis of over 450 of the donors classified V segments as functional when productive rearrangements were above 56.7% and as segregating when the standard deviation between donors was above 5%. A statistical classification framework was developed to diagnose cytomegalovirus status using the catalog of TCR beta chain sequences. A later analysis assigned V and J genes by comparing TCR nucleotide sequences with IMGT/GENE-DB human TR gene sequences. In a later analysis, CDR3 sequences and most-parsimonious VDJ recombination scenarios were assigned using the TCRdist pipeline. In a later analysis, each TCR beta chain was defined by its CDR3 amino acid sequence together with its V-gene family, and reads without a unique V-gene family were excluded. A later analysis removed roughly 590 highly shared, low-generation-probability nucleotide sequences to deal with suspected cross-contamination and a sequencing artifact. A later analysis calculated a clonal expansion index for each public chain from normalized within-repertoire ranks of inferred template counts. In a later analysis, generation probabilities were computed with a VDJ recombination model fitted to out-of-frame rearrangements, and the resulting probabilities were checked against IGoR. Hypergeometric tests were used in a later analysis to score TCR-TCR, TCR-HLA and TCR-CMV co-occurrence, with a repertoire-size bias correction applied to the TCR pairs. A later analysis estimated false discovery rates by permuting HLA or CMV assignments 20 times. A later analysis grouped co-occurring TCRs with DBSCAN, adding TCRdist sequence similarity when clustering within HLA-allele-positive subsets. For co-occurrence clustering, repertoires with fewer than 30,000 or more than 120,000 public chains were excluded, along with four to six repertoires with anomalous nucleotide sharing. The immuneACCESS repertoire file appears here via TCRdb, limited to in-frame rearrangements. These files lack a portion of the clones; in checked studies, under half of the deficit traces to unresolved V genes, and the cause of the others is not known. The DNA was the basis for D and trimming; V, J and clone size are from that table. The sample records under 250,000 clones, less than 85% of which are singletons. 0.6% to 0.7% of the sample lies in the top ten.

The cohort was made up of about 670 healthy bone marrow donors. Cohort members were all nominally healthy when sampled, although unrecorded immune exposures were likely present. The donor was CMV seronegative and belonged to the group of roughly 330 seronegative cohort members. A peripheral blood sample was provided by each donor, and peripheral blood mononuclear cells were used for TCR beta sequencing. Genomic DNA extraction from the blood cell samples was performed with the Qiagen DNeasy Blood Extraction Kit. Its CDR3 holds 12 amino acids, cysteine through phenylalanine. Solely the CDR3 DNA is kept, with 36 bases framed from the first base. Based on the germline V gene, the CDR1 and CDR2 sequences are SGHRS and YFSETQ. V is clipped by 0 bases and J by 5 bases, and the sequence between their germline boundaries is 4 bases long. Summary of the overall study and its limitations: A group of highly shared sequence variants was considered likely to be a technical artifact of the sequencing pipeline. Correlated functional status among segregating V segments might reflect linkage disequilibrium, but an unknown experimental factor could not be ruled out. Strong co-occurrence of HLA alleles, especially DR and DQ, made assigning TCR associations to individual alleles difficult. A later genetic analysis associated a missense DCLRE1C variant with V-gene and J-gene trimming of TCR beta chains, and an independent cohort replicated the association. In a later analysis, HLA-associated TCR beta chains showed more clonal expansion and lower generation probabilities than non-associated chains that were equally common. A few of the identified cytomegalovirus-associated TCR beta chains were confirmed in vitro to be specific for cytomegalovirus antigens. Because some donors lacked HLA typing at each locus, the association tests relied only on the typed subset. CMV serostatus was the only immune exposure information available for the cohort. A later analysis found that TCR association rates varied across HLA loci, with DRB1 alleles showing the most associated TCRs and HLA-C alleles the fewest. A later genetic analysis reported fewer N-insertions in productive TCRs among donors in an Asian-associated ancestry cluster than the roughly 670-donor mean. Roughly uniform sequencing depth across donors was assumed in presence/absence analyses, although this assumption may not hold. The classifier was reported to diagnose cytomegalovirus status with high specificity and sensitivity in both the original cohort and the validation cohort. In an earlier analysis of about 600 of the donors, most TCR beta V segments appeared in productive rearrangements about 87% or about 30% of the time, broadly matching IMGT annotations. The earlier analysis of almost 600 of the donors excluded fewer than 20 rarely observed V segments, including chromosome 9 orphons, because counts were too low. A further reported finding was that TCR beta sequences accurately predicted the HLA-A and HLA-B alleles for most subjects in the first cohort. Across donors, most TCR sequences were observed very rarely, whereas some public TCRs were present in many individuals. In this cohort, only TCR beta chains were sequenced, and detectable features were limited by the absence of alpha or paired-chain data. According to a later analysis, most CMV-associated TCR beta chains appeared to be HLA-restricted, and the HLA associations seemed to be driven largely by CMV exposure. A total of around 150 TCR beta chains were listed by the study as associated with cytomegalovirus. The authors suggested that the approach could potentially be generalized to other disease states and immunological phenotypes. In a later analysis, several top co-occurrence clusters were reported to appear linked to parvovirus B19, influenza, CMV and Epstein-Barr virus. At a false discovery rate of 0.05, a later analysis linked about 16,000 TCR beta sequences to specific HLA alleles. Because the 87-base-pair reads could not distinguish some IMGT-functional V segments, including TRBV6-2 and TRBV6-3, those segments were excluded.

The rearranged segments are TRBV5-1 and TRBJ2-3; the D gene lacks a confident call. Sequenced sample: PBMCs. The source of this sequence is a young man in good health and CMV-seronegative. Here is the DNA: TGCGCCAGCAGCTTGGTCGTAGATACGCAGTATTTT. This gives the protein CASSLVVDTQYF.